A selection of T cell receptor beta chains follows, all from one sample in a study of T cells in Graves' hyperthyroidism and ophthalmopathy. TCRdb reprocessed the multiplex PCR reads via MiXCR and lists one record per CDR3 protein. The sample records a few hundred thousand distinct CDR3 sequences, 15% to 18% being singletons. The specimen was blood. Receptors originate from a young woman with Graves' hyperthyroidism. The CDR3 runs from the conserved cysteine through the conserved F or W. D genes are given only for firm matches. Clone sizes are given selectively: once, few, many, or a class where the clone is expanded.

j_call: TRBJ1-2; d_call: NA; clone_size: many; v_call: TRBV27; cdr3_nt: TGTGCCAGCAGTCAACCCAGCGGCTACGGCTACACCTTC; cdr3_aa: CASSQPSGYGYTF
j_call: TRBJ2-3; d_call: TRBD1; clone_size: few; v_call: TRBV7-9; cdr3_nt: TGTGCCAGCAGCTTAGAGGCAGGGGGCAGCCCAGATACGCAGTATTTT; cdr3_aa: CASSLEAGGSPDTQYF
j_call: TRBJ1-2; d_call: NA; clone_size: few; v_call: TRBV30; cdr3_nt: TGTGCCTGGACAGTCGGGGGGGCTTCTGGGGGCTACACCTTC; cdr3_aa: CAWTVGGASGGYTF
j_call: TRBJ1-3; d_call: TRBD1; clone_size: NA; v_call: TRBV4-2; cdr3_nt: TGTGCCAGCAGTACCAGACAGGGGGCTTCGGGAAACACCATATATTTT; cdr3_aa: CASSTRQGASGNTIYF
j_call: TRBJ2-5; d_call: NA; clone_size: many; v_call: TRBV27; cdr3_nt: TGTGCCAGCAGGCCCCTCAGCAGGGCAGTTCGAGAGACCCAGTACTTC; cdr3_aa: CASRPLSRAVRETQYF
j_call: TRBJ1-1; d_call: NA; clone_size: few; v_call: TRBV27; cdr3_nt: TGTGCCACAAAGACAGGAATGAACACTGAAGCTTTCTTT; cdr3_aa: CATKTGMNTEAFF
j_call: TRBJ2-1; d_call: NA; clone_size: NA; v_call: TRBV5-1; cdr3_nt: TGCGCCAGCAGGAGGGGTCCGGGAAATGAGCAGTTCTTC; cdr3_aa: CASRRGPGNEQFF
j_call: TRBJ2-1; d_call: TRBD2; clone_size: many; v_call: TRBV18; cdr3_nt: TGTGCCAGCTCCGGGACTAGCGGGGCAAATGAGCAGTTCTTC; cdr3_aa: CASSGTSGANEQFF
j_call: TRBJ2-7; d_call: NA; clone_size: many; v_call: TRBV13; cdr3_nt: TGTGCCAGCAGCGCGCGACAGAAACTCTCCTACGAGCAGTACTTC; cdr3_aa: CASSARQKLSYEQYF
j_call: TRBJ2-1; d_call: TRBD1; clone_size: NA; v_call: TRBV28; cdr3_nt: TGTGCCAGCGCGGGACAGGGGTTCTACAATGAGCAGTTCTTC; cdr3_aa: CASAGQGFYNEQFF
j_call: TRBJ2-1; d_call: NA; clone_size: many; v_call: TRBV6-1; cdr3_nt: TGTGCCAGCAGTCACCCTAGCGTCTATAACGAATGGGAGCAGTTCTTC; cdr3_aa: CASSHPSVYNEWEQFF
j_call: TRBJ2-1; d_call: TRBD2; clone_size: many; v_call: TRBV7-2; cdr3_nt: TGTGCCAGCAGCACCGGACTAGCCCACAATGAGCAGTTCTTC; cdr3_aa: CASSTGLAHNEQFF
j_call: TRBJ2-5; d_call: TRBD1; clone_size: many; v_call: TRBV12-3/TRBV12-4; cdr3_nt: TGTGCCAGCAGTTTAGGGACAGGTGGGACCCAGTACTTC; cdr3_aa: CASSLGTGGTQYF
j_call: TRBJ2-1; d_call: NA; clone_size: many; v_call: TRBV12-5; cdr3_nt: TGTGCTAGTGGTTTGGCCCTCGGGAGCTTTAGCTCCTACAATGAGCAGTTCTTC; cdr3_aa: CASGLALGSFSSYNEQFF